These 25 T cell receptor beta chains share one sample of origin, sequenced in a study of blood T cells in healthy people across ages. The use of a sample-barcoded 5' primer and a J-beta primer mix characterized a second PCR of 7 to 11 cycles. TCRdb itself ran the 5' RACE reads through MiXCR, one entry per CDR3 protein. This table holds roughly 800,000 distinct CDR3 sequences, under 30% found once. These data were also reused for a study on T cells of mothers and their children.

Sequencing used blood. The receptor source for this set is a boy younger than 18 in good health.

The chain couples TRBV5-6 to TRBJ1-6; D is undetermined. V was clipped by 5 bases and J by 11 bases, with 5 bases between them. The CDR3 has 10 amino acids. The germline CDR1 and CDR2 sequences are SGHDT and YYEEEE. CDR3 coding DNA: TGTGCCAGCAGTCCTGCACCCCTCCACTTT. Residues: CASSPAPLHF.

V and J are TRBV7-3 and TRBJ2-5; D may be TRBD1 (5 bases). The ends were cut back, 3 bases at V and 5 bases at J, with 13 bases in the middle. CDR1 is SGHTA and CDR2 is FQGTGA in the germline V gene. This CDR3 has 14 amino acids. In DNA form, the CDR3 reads TGTGCCAGCAGCTTGGGGCTCGCCGACGAGACCCAGTACTTC. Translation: CASSLGLADETQYF.

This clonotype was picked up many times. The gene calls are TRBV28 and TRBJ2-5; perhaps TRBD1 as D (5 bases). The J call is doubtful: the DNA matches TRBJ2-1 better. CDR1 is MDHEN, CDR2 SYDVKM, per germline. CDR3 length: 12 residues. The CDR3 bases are TGTGCCAGCAGTACGCAGGGCAATGAGCAGTTCTTC. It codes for CASSTQGNEQFF.

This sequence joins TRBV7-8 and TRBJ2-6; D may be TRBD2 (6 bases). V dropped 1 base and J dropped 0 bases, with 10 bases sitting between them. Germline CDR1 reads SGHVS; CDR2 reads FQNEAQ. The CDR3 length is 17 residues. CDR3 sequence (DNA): TGTGCCAGCAGCTTAGAAGGCGGGGCCTCTGGGGCCAACGTCCTGACTTTC. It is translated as CASSLEGGASGANVLTF.

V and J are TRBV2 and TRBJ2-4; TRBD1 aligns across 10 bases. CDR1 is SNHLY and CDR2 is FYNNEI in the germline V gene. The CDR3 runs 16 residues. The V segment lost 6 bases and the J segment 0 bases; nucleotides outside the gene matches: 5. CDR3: CASSLRTGGAKNIQYF. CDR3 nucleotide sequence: TGTGCCAGCAGCTTGCGGACAGGGGGAGCCAAAAACATTCAGTACTTC.

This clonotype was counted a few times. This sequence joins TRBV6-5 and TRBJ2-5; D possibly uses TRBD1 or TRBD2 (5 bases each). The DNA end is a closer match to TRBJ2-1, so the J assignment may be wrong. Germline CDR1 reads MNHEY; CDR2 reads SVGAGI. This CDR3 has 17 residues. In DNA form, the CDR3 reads TGTGCCAGCAGTTACAGGCCCGGGACGGAGTATTACAATGAGCAGTTCTTC. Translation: CASSYRPGTEYYNEQFF.

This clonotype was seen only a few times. CDR3: CSARDNTEAFF. In nucleotides, the CDR3 is TGCAGTGCTAGAGATAACACTGAAGCTTTCTTT. The chain joins TRBV20-1 to TRBJ1-1; D ambiguous. The CDR3 is made up of 11 amino acids. V lost 0 bases, J lost 2 bases, and 1 base lay in between. CDR1 DFQATT and CDR2 SNEGSKA come from the germline V gene (reference sequence).

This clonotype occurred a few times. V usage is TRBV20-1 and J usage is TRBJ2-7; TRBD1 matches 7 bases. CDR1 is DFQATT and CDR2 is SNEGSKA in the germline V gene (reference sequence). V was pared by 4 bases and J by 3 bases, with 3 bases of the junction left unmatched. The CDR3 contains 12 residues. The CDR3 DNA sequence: TGCAGTGCTACCCGGGACAGCTACGAGCAGTACTTC. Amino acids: CSATRDSYEQYF.

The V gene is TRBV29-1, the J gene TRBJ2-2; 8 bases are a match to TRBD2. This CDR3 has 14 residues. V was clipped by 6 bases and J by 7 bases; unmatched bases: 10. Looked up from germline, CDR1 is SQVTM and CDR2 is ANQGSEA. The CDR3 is CSVQRGPSGGELFF. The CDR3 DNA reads TGCAGCGTGCAGCGGGGGCCCAGTGGCGGGGAGCTGTTTTTT.

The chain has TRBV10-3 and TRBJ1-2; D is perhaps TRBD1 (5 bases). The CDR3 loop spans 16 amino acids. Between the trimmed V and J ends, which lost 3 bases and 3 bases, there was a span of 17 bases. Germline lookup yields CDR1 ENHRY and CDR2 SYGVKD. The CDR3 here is CAISDPLYRDDYGYTF. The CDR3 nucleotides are TGTGCCATCAGTGACCCTCTATACCGGGACGACTATGGCTACACCTTC.

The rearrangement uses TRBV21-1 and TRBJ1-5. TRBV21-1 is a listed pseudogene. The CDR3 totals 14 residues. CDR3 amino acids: CASSKRDSNQPQHF. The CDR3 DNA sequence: TGTGCCAGCAGCAAACGGGATAGCAATCAGCCCCAGCATTTT.

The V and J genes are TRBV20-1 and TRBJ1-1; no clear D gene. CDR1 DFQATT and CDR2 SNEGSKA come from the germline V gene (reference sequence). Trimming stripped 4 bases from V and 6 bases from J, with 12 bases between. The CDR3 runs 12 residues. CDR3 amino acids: CSANSLTAEAFF. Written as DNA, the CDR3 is TGCAGTGCTAATTCGCTGACCGCTGAAGCTTTCTTT.

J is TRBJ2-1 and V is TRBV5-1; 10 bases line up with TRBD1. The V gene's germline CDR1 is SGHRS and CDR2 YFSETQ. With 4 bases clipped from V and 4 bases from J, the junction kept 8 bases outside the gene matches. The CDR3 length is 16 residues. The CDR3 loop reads CASSQGQGSIYNEQFF. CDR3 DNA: TGCGCCAGCAGCCAGGGACAGGGGAGTATATACAATGAGCAGTTCTTC.

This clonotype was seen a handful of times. The CDR3 reads CASSFGLAGTGELFF. Written as DNA, the CDR3 is TGTGCCAGCAGCTTTGGACTAGCGGGGACCGGGGAGCTGTTTTTT. The J gene is TRBJ2-2, the V gene TRBV7-3; 12 nucleotides line up with TRBD2. The germline V gene has CDR1 SGHTA and CDR2 FQGTGA. Trimming at V came to 3 bases and at J to 5 bases, leaving 1 base not matched to a gene. The CDR3 is 15 residues long.

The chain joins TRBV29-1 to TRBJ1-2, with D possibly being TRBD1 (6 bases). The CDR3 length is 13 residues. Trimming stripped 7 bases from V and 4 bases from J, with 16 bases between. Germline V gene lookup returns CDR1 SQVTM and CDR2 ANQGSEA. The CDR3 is CSAVTGRGYGYTF. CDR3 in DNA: TGCAGCGCCGTTACAGGGAGAGGCTATGGCTACACCTTC.

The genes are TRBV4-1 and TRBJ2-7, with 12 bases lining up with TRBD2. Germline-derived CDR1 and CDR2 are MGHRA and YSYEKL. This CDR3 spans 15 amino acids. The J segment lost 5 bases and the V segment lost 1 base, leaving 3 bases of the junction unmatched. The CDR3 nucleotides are TGCGCCAGCAGCCAAGGACTAGCGGGAGAAGACGAGCAGTACTTC. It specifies CASSQGLAGEDEQYF.

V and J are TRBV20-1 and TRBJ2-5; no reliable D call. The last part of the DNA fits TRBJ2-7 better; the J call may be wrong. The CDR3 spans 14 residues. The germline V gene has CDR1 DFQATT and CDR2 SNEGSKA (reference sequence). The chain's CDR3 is CSAREERLSYEQYF. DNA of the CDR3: TGCAGTGCTAGAGAGGAGCGTCTCTCCTACGAGCAGTACTTC.

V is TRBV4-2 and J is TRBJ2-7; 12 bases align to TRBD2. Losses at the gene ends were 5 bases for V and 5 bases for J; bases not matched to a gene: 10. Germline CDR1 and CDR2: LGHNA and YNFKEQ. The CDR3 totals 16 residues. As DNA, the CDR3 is TGTGCCAGCAGCGTAAGACTAGCGGGGGAGCCCCACGAGCAGTACTTC. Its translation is CASSVRLAGEPHEQYF.

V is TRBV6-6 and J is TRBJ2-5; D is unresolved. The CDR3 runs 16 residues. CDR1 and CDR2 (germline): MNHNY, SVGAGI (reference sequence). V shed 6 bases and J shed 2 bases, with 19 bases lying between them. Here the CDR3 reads CASSYPDFERQETQYF. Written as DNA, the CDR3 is TGTGCCAGCAGCTATCCTGACTTTGAAAGGCAAGAGACCCAGTACTTC.

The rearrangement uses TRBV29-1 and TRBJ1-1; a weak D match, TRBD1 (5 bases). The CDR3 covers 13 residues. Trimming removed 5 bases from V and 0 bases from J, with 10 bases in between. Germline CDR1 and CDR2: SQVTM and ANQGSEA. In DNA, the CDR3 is TGCAGCGTTCGGGGCAATATGAACACTGAAGCTTTCTTT. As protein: CSVRGNMNTEAFF.

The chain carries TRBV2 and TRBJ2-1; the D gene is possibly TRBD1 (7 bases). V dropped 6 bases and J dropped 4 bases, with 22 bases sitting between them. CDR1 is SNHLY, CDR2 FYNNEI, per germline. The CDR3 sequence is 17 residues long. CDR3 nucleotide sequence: TGTGCCAGCAGACCGCCTGAGGGGGCGGGGAATTACAATGAGCAGTTCTTC. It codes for CASRPPEGAGNYNEQFF.

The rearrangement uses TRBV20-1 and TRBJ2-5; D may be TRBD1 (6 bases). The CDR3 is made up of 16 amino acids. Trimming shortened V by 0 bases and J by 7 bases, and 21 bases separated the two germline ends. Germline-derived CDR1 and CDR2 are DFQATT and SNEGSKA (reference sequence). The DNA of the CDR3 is TGCAGTGCTAGAGATCGACAGGCACAGCCTTTTGGGACCCAGTACTTC. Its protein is CSARDRQAQPFGTQYF.

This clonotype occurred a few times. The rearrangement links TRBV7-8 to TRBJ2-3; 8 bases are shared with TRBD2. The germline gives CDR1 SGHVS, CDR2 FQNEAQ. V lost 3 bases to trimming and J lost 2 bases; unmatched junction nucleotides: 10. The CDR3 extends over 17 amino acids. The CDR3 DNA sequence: TGTGCCAGCAGCTTGGGCTCGAGCGGGGGCCTCACAGATACGCAGTATTTT. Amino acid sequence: CASSLGSSGGLTDTQYF.

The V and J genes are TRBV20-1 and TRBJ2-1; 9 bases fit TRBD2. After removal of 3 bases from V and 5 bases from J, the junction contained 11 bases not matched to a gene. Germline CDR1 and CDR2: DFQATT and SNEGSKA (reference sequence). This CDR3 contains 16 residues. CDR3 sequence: CSARGEPGLANNEQFF. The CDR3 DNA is TGCAGTGCTAGGGGCGAGCCGGGACTAGCTAACAATGAGCAGTTCTTC.

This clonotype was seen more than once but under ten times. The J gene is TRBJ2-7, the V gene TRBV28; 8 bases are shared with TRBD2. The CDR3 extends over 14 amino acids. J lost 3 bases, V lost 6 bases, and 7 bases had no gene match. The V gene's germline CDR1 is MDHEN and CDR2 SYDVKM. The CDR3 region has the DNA TGTGCCAGCAGAAACCTCGGGAGGGTCTACGAGCAGTACTTC. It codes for CASRNLGRVYEQYF. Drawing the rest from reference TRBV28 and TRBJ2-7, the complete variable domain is DVKVTQSSRYLVKRTGEKVFLECVQDMDHENMFWYRQDPGLGLRLIYFSYDVKMKEKGDIPEGYSVSREKKERFSLILESASTNQTSMYLCASRNLGRVYEQYFGPGTRLTVT.